The 5 T cell receptor beta chains presented below share a single source sample, sequenced in a study of blood T cell repertoires in COVID-19. Clones were read by immunoSEQ multiplex PCR, and TCRdb kept only the in-frame ones, dropping some. The data hold about 54,000 clones, with about 82% observed a single time. Sequenced: peripheral blood. The receptors stem from a human donor in a cohort sampled during active COVID-19.

V gene TRBV18 combines with J gene TRBJ1-1; a weak D match, TRBD1 (5 bases). Trimming removed 0 bases at V and 1 base at J, with 9 bases between. Per the germline V gene, CDR1 is KGHSH and CDR2 is LQKENI. This CDR3 is built from 15 residues. The chain's CDR3 is CASSPPGRGNTEAFF. The DNA for the CDR3 is TGTGCCAGCTCACCACCGGGGCGGGGGAACACTGAAGCTTTCTTT.

The chain employs TRBV9 and TRBJ2-2; tentative D call: TRBD2 (5 bases). Trimming took off 4 bases at V and 3 bases at J, with 10 bases between the two ends. Germline V gene data show CDR1 as SGDLS and CDR2 as YYNGEE. The CDR3 loop spans 14 amino acids. The CDR3 spells CASSNREYTGELFF. The CDR3, as DNA: TGTGCCAGCAGCAACCGGGAATACACCGGGGAGCTGTTTTTT.

The chain links TRBV24-1 to TRBJ2-2; unclear D gene. CDR3 length: 14 amino acids. Trimming shortened V by 6 bases and J by 0 bases, and 7 bases separated the two germline ends. The germline CDR1 and CDR2 sequences are KGHDR and SFDVKD. CDR3 protein: CATSFTTNTGELFF. Here the CDR3 DNA reads TGTGCCACCAGTTTCACAACGAACACCGGGGAGCTGTTTTTT.

This chain joins TRBV28 and TRBJ2-3; D remains unclear. V lost 4 bases and J 4 bases, leaving 9 bases between the germline ends. The CDR3 totals 13 residues. Per the germline V gene, CDR1 is MDHEN and CDR2 is SYDVKM. The CDR3 bases are TGTGCCAGCAGTTCCCGTTCGGCAGATACGCAGTATTTT. It encodes CASSSRSADTQYF. The whole variable domain, filled in from reference TRBV28 and TRBJ2-3, reads DVKVTQSSRYLVKRTGEKVFLECVQDMDHENMFWYRQDPGLGLRLIYFSYDVKMKEKGDIPEGYSVSREKKERFSLILESASTNQTSMYLCASSSRSADTQYFGPGTRLTVL.

The J gene is TRBJ2-1, the V gene TRBV6-5; D may be TRBD1 (7 bases). The CDR3 consists of 14 residues. The V gene lost 0 bases and the J gene lost 7 bases, with 10 bases spanning the gap. Per the germline V gene, CDR1 is MNHEY and CDR2 is SVGAGI. The DNA of the CDR3 is TGTGCCAGCAGTTACTCGGCAGGGGGGAATGAGCAGTTCTTC. Translation gives CASSYSAGGNEQFF.